These T cell receptor beta chains were read from a single sample in a study of vaccination and CD4 T cells after COVID-19. TCRdb re-derived calls from the PCR reads in MiXCR, one entry per CDR3 protein. The sample has 6,500 to 8,000 distinct CDR3 sequences; 25% are singletons. Their cognate antigens are unknown. Sequencing was performed on CD4+ T cells from blood, cultured in vitro, taken after SARS-CoV-2 vaccination. These receptors originate from a human donor who had recovered from COVID-19. Each CDR3 is given with its conserved first and last residue. The D gene is left open where the match is weak. The size entry is marked missing in some rows and otherwise reads once, few, many or a size class.

-	TRBV28	-	TRBJ1-3	CASSSGRGWSGNTIYF	TGTGCCAGCAGTTCCGGGAGGGGATGGTCAGGAAACACCATATATTTT
TRBD1	TRBV18	few	TRBJ1-1	CASSPGTGLMNTEAFF	TGTGCCAGCTCACCAGGGACAGGACTCATGAACACTGAAGCTTTCTTT
TRBD1	TRBV10-3	-	TRBJ2-2	CAINLGQGVDTGELFF	TGTGCCATCAACCTAGGACAGGGGGTTGACACCGGGGAGCTGTTTTTT
-	TRBV6-5	few	TRBJ1-5	CASSYKEGSGQPQHF	TGTGCCAGCAGTTACAAGGAGGGTAGCGGTCAGCCCCAGCATTTT
TRBD2	TRBV9	-	TRBJ2-3	CASSVAPQRGTDTQYF	TGTGCCAGCAGCGTAGCCCCCCAGCGGGGGACAGATACGCAGTATTTT
-	TRBV20-1	-	TRBJ2-3	CSARGGAGRTDTQYF	TGCAGTGCTAGAGGGGGGGCGGGGAGGACAGATACGCAGTATTTT
TRBD1	TRBV2	-	TRBJ1-2	CASSSQRGQGLGYTF	TGTGCCAGCAGCTCTCAGAGGGGACAGGGACTTGGCTACACCTTC
-	TRBV20-1	-	TRBJ2-7	CSARDGLKFEQYF	TGCAGTGCTAGAGATGGGCTAAAGTTTGAGCAGTACTTC
-	TRBV20-1	-	TRBJ2-4	CSAGDGLKNIQYF	TGCAGTGCCGGGGACGGACTTAAAAACATTCAGTACTTC
-	TRBV27	few	TRBJ1-6	CASSLLNSPLHF	TGTGCCAGCAGTTTACTTAATTCACCCCTCCACTTT
-	TRBV15	-	TRBJ2-1	CATSRTVNYEQFF	TGTGCCACCAGCAGAACAGTTAACTATGAGCAGTTCTTC
-	TRBV7-2	large	TRBJ2-3	CASSLQGGTLSTDTQYF	TGTGCCAGCAGCCTACAGGGGGGGACCCTAAGCACAGATACGCAGTATTTT
TRBD2	TRBV18	few	TRBJ2-7	CASSPGLANYEQYF	TGTGCCAGCTCACCCGGACTAGCTAACTACGAGCAGTACTTC
-	TRBV20-1	few	TRBJ1-1	CSVPNRDTEAFF	TGCAGTGTGCCCAACAGGGACACTGAAGCTTTCTTT
-	TRBV4-2	few	TRBJ1-5	CASSRAEYSPGQPQHF	TGTGCCAGCAGCCGAGCAGAGTACAGCCCGGGGCAGCCCCAGCATTTT
-	TRBV7-2	medium-sized	TRBJ2-7	CATSWVGSSYEQYF	TGTGCCACCTCATGGGTGGGTAGCTCCTACGAGCAGTACTTC
-	TRBV7-9	medium-sized	TRBJ1-2	CASSPRKDGWGYTF	TGTGCCAGCAGCCCAAGAAAGGACGGTTGGGGCTACACCTTC
-	TRBV5-4	-	TRBJ2-7	CASSLDRGRGSEQYF	TGTGCCAGCAGCTTGGACCGGGGACGAGGTTCCGAGCAGTACTTC
-	TRBV12-3/TRBV12-4	-	TRBJ2-3	CASSPPTNTQYF	TGTGCCAGCAGCCCCCCGACGAATACGCAGTATTTT
TRBD1	TRBV28	-	TRBJ2-2	CANTLGGPNTGELFF	TGTGCCAACACTCTAGGGGGCCCGAACACCGGGGAGCTGTTTTTT
-	TRBV28	-	TRBJ1-1	CASDERGTNTEAFF	TGTGCCAGCGACGAACGGGGGACGAACACTGAAGCTTTCTTT
TRBD1	TRBV4-1	-	TRBJ1-1	CASSQDRTGRSTEAFF	TGCGCCAGCAGCCAAGATCGGACAGGGCGGAGCACTGAAGCTTTCTTT
-	TRBV27	medium-sized	TRBJ2-3	CASSFRSTDTQYF	TGTGCCAGCAGTTTCCGCAGCACAGATACGCAGTATTTT
-	TRBV20-1	medium-sized	TRBJ2-7	CSAPKGVAYEQYF	TGCAGTGCTCCCAAAGGGGTAGCCTACGAGCAGTACTTC
-	TRBV11-3	once	TRBJ2-3	CASSSGARTTDTQYF	TGTGCCAGCAGCTCGGGGGCGAGGACCACAGATACGCAGTATTTT
TRBD2	TRBV20-1	medium-sized	TRBJ2-7	CSAGGAHEQYF	TGCAGTGCCGGGGGGGCCCACGAGCAGTACTTC
TRBD1	TRBV6-1	large	TRBJ1-2	CASSPRGQGLSGYTF	TGTGCCAGCAGCCCCCGGGGACAGGGGTTGAGTGGCTACACCTTC
TRBD1	TRBV7-2	large	TRBJ2-1	CASSLAADRGQFF	TGTGCCAGCAGCTTAGCTGCGGACAGGGGGCAGTTCTTC
TRBD1	TRBV7-8	-	TRBJ1-5	CASSPHVTGYQPQHF	TGTGCCAGCAGCCCTCACGTGACAGGGTACCAGCCCCAGCATTTT
TRBD2	TRBV6-2/TRBV6-3	few	TRBJ2-7	CASNFPASGRERYEQYF	TGTGCCAGCAACTTCCCCGCCTCCGGGCGGGAGAGGTACGAGCAGTACTTC
TRBD1	TRBV11-2	-	TRBJ1-1	CASSGQGATEAFF	TGTGCCAGCAGCGGACAGGGGGCGACTGAAGCTTTCTTT
-	TRBV28	once	TRBJ1-6	CASSSLEMGGSASYNSPLHF	TGTGCCAGCAGTTCACTCGAGATGGGGGGATCCGCGTCCTATAATTCACCCCTCCACTTT
-	TRBV7-9	few	TRBJ2-3	CASSFRSVDTQYF	TGTGCCAGCAGCTTTAGGTCCGTAGATACGCAGTATTTT
-	TRBV20-1	few	TRBJ2-3	CSAHRDAATDTQYF	TGCAGTGCCCATCGGGACGCAGCTACAGATACGCAGTATTTT
-	TRBV28	-	TRBJ2-7	CASSARGAGGHEQYF	TGTGCCAGCAGTGCCAGGGGGGCAGGGGGGCACGAGCAGTACTTC
-	TRBV28	-	TRBJ1-5	CASSRRFRLNQPQHF	TGTGCCAGCAGTCGTCGATTCAGACTCAATCAGCCCCAGCATTTT
TRBD1	TRBV20-1	-	TRBJ2-3	CSAHPGTGGSAAQYF	TGCAGTGCCCATCCCGGGACAGGGGGTTCGGCGGCGCAGTATTTT
-	TRBV24-1	few	TRBJ1-5	CATSDLTSGRPQHF	TGTGCCACCAGTGATTTGACATCGGGGCGGCCCCAGCATTTT
TRBD1	TRBV19	-	TRBJ2-2	CARARGPGTGELFF	TGTGCCAGGGCAAGGGGGCCAGGCACCGGGGAGCTGTTTTTT
TRBD1	TRBV6-8	-	TRBJ2-5	CASSPRGQHFKCQETQYF	TGTGCCAGCAGTCCCAGGGGACAGCACTTCAAGTGCCAAGAGACCCAGTACTTC
-	TRBV11-3	-	TRBJ2-1	CASSLDHFWSSYNEQFF	TGTGCCAGCAGCTTAGATCATTTTTGGAGCTCCTACAATGAGCAGTTCTTC
-	TRBV27	few	TRBJ2-1	CASSWSRRNNEQFF	TGTGCCAGCAGTTGGTCCCGCAGGAACAATGAGCAGTTCTTC
TRBD2	TRBV7-2	medium-sized	TRBJ2-5	CASSLGLAGGQTQYF	TGTGCCAGCAGCTTAGGACTAGCGGGAGGTCAGACCCAGTACTTC
-	TRBV20-1	medium-sized	TRBJ1-6	CSARGTSSYNSPLHF	TGCAGTGCTAGAGGAACAAGCTCCTATAATTCACCCCTCCACTTT
-	TRBV6-1	medium-sized	TRBJ1-1	CASSPQGEATEAFF	TGTGCCAGCAGTCCACAGGGCGAAGCCACTGAAGCTTTCTTT
-	TRBV7-2	medium-sized	TRBJ1-6	CASSVGVAANSPLHF	TGTGCCAGCAGCGTTGGGGTGGCAGCCAATTCACCCCTCCACTTT
TRBD2	TRBV28	medium-sized	TRBJ2-1	CASSQAGGRLYNEQFF	TGTGCCAGCAGTCAGGCGGGGGGGCGACTCTACAATGAGCAGTTCTTC
-	TRBV15	medium-sized	TRBJ2-7	CATSRGQYEQYF	TGTGCCACCAGCAGAGGACAGTACGAGCAGTACTTC
TRBD2	TRBV6-1	few	TRBJ2-7	CASLGGGDSYEQYF	TGTGCCAGCCTTGGCGGGGGGGATTCCTACGAGCAGTACTTC
-	TRBV7-8	few	TRBJ1-2	CASSLGRVSGYTF	TGTGCCAGCAGCTTAGGCAGGGTTAGTGGCTACACCTTC
-	TRBV28	-	TRBJ1-2	CANSRRQGWTGYTF	TGTGCCAACAGTCGTAGGCAGGGATGGACTGGCTACACCTTC
TRBD1	TRBV28	-	TRBJ1-5	CASRARGLRSNQPQHF	TGTGCCAGCAGGGCCAGGGGGCTAAGAAGCAATCAGCCCCAGCATTTT
TRBD1	TRBV6-1	-	TRBJ2-1	CASQISGTDNNEQFF	TGTGCCAGCCAGATTTCCGGGACAGATAACAATGAGCAGTTCTTC
-	TRBV20-1	few	TRBJ2-7	CSAGATHEQYF	TGCAGTGCTGGAGCGACCCACGAGCAGTACTTC
-	TRBV25-1	-	TRBJ1-2	CASSDGWQGVGYTF	TGTGCCAGCAGTGATGGTTGGCAGGGTGTTGGCTACACCTTC
TRBD2	TRBV19	few	TRBJ2-3	CATRAGGRTDTQYF	TGTGCCACCCGAGCGGGGGGTCGCACAGATACGCAGTATTTT
-	TRBV6-4	-	TRBJ2-2	CASSDGDTGELFF	TGTGCCAGCAGTGACGGGGACACCGGGGAGCTGTTTTTT
TRBD2	TRBV12-3/TRBV12-4	few	TRBJ2-7	CASSLATGLAGAEQYF	TGTGCCAGCAGTTTAGCGACGGGACTAGCGGGAGCCGAGCAGTACTTC
-	TRBV7-9	-	TRBJ1-5	CASSPNGGGQPQHF	TGTGCCAGCAGCCCAAACGGGGGGGGTCAGCCCCAGCATTTT